Given below is one T cell receptor beta chain in context. These data originate in a study of blood T cell repertoires in COVID-19. Here immunoSEQ multiplex PCR was the method, and the copy in TCRdb shows in-frame clones only, minus some. The sample includes 130,000 to 150,000 clones, over 70% seen only once; the top ten take approximately 10%. This CDR3 comprises 19 residues. CDR1 SGDLS and CDR2 YYNGEE come from the germline V gene. The V segment lost 3 bases and the J segment 0 bases; nucleotides outside the gene matches: 12. The sequence was obtained from a man aged 55 to 70 who had recovered from COVID-19. The genes are TRBV9 and TRBJ2-1; TRBD1 agrees at 10 bases. Specimen: PBMCs or T cells enriched from blood (not recorded which). CDR3 in DNA: TGTGCCAGCAGCGGGCGAACCCCGGGACAGGGGATCTCCTACAATGAGCAGTTCTTC. Translated, it gives CASSGRTPGQGISYNEQFF.